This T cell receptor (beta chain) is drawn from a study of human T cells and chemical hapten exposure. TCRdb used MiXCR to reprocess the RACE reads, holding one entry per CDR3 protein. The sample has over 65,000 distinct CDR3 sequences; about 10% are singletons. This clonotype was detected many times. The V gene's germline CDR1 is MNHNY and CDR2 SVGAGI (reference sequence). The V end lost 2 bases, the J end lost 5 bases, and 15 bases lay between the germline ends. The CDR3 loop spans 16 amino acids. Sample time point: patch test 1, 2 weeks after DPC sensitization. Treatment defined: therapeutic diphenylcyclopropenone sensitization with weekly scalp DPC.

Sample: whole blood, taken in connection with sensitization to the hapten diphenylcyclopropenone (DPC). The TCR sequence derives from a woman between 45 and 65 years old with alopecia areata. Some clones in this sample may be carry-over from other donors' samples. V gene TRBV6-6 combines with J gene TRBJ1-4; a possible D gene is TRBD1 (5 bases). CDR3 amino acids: CASSYPGESGNEKLFF. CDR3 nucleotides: TGTGCCAGCAGTTACCCGGGGGAGTCGGGGAATGAAAAACTGTTTTTT.